This T cell receptor (beta chain) was identified in a study of shared T cell receptors in the human thymus. CDR1 and CDR2 from the germline V gene are SGHTA and FQGNSA. V lost 1 base and J 0 bases, leaving 10 bases between the germline ends. The CDR3 sequence is 15 residues long. Using immunoSEQ multiplex PCR, the repertoire was profiled, and TCRdb retains in-frame clones only, with some absent. This table holds about 610,000 clones, roughly 90% found once. These sequences were also reported in another study, on human thymus T cells.

Sequences were obtained from thymocytes. The source is a boy under two years old with a congenital heart defect. This chain joins TRBV7-2 and TRBJ2-7; no reliable D call. CDR3 DNA: TGTGCCAGCAGCTTAGTGCAGCGTATCTCCTACGAGCAGTACTTC. Its translation is CASSLVQRISYEQYF.